Presented here are 32 T cell receptor beta chains from one specimen sequenced in a study of blood T cell repertoires in COVID-19. TCRdb's copy holds only in-frame clones and misses some; the assay was immunoSEQ multiplex PCR. Of about 110,000 clones in the sample, roughly 84% are singletons; the top ten hold roughly 8.2%. The sample comprised peripheral blood. The receptors come from a woman of 80 years or more with active or convalescent COVID-19.

The V and J genes are TRBV11-3 and TRBJ1-2; 8 bases map to TRBD1. Germline lookup yields CDR1 SGHNT and CDR2 YENEEA. CDR3 length: 13 residues. Losses at the gene ends were 6 bases for V and 4 bases for J; bases not matched to a gene: 4. The CDR3 region is CASSSGGGYGYTF. In DNA form, the CDR3 reads TGTGCCAGCAGTTCAGGGGGCGGCTATGGCTACACCTTC.

The chain has TRBV30 and TRBJ1-1, with 7 bases lining up with TRBD1. The CDR3 is 13 residues long. Germline V lookup: CDR1 GTSNPN, CDR2 SVGIG (reference sequence). The junction had 3 bases not matched to a gene; V was cut back by 3 bases and J by 2 bases. CDR3 coding DNA: TGTGCCTGGAGCCGACAGGGAAACACTGAAGCTTTCTTT. Translation: CAWSRQGNTEAFF.

This chain uses TRBV11-2 with TRBJ1-1; 7 bases line up with TRBD1. The CDR3 is made up of 14 amino acids. Germline assignment: CDR1 SGHAT and CDR2 FQNNGV. J was trimmed by 5 bases and V by 3 bases; bases with no gene match: 6. The chain's CDR3 is CASSFDRVVTEAFF. Written as DNA, the CDR3 is TGTGCCAGCAGCTTTGACAGGGTAGTAACTGAAGCTTTCTTT.

This chain links TRBV6-5 with TRBJ1-2, with D unresolved. V shed 6 bases and J shed 5 bases, with 13 bases lying between them. CDR1 and CDR2 from the germline V gene are MNHEY and SVGAGI. The CDR3 extends over 13 amino acids. CDR3: CASRETGGYGYTF. The CDR3 DNA follows: TGTGCCAGCAGGGAGACCGGAGGGTATGGCTACACCTTC.

The DNA of the CDR3 is TGTGCCAGCACCAAGACAGGGGAAGGCCCAGTGGGCTATGGCTACACCTTC. This gives the protein CASTKTGEGPVGYGYTF. The chain has TRBV5-6 and TRBJ1-2; TRBD1 matches 8 bases. The V gene's germline CDR1 is SGHDT and CDR2 YYEEEE. V lost 6 bases, J lost 4 bases, and 17 bases stayed unmatched. The CDR3 consists of 17 residues.

This sequence joins TRBV7-3 and TRBJ2-7; D possibly corresponds to TRBD1 (5 bases). In germline, CDR1 is SGHTA, CDR2 FQGTGA. V lost 10 bases and J 3 bases, leaving 10 bases between the germline ends. The CDR3 runs 11 residues. As DNA, the CDR3 is TGTGCCACAAACAGGTACTACGAGCAGTACTTC. The encoded protein is CATNRYYEQYF.

The chain joins TRBV10-1 to TRBJ2-3; 7 nucleotides match TRBD2. The CDR3 contains 15 residues. J was trimmed by 4 bases and V by 3 bases; bases with no gene match: 7. Germline values: CDR1 WNHNN, CDR2 SYGVQD (reference sequence). CDR3 DNA sequence: TGCGCCAGCAGTGACCGCGGGAGAACCCCAGATACGCAGTATTTT. The encoded protein is CASSDRGRTPDTQYF.

In its sample, this clone was seen once. The rearrangement uses TRBV28 and TRBJ2-7; 7 nucleotides match TRBD1. This CDR3 spans 14 amino acids. The trim removed 5 bases at V and 3 bases at J, leaving 7 bases unmatched. The germline gives CDR1 MDHEN, CDR2 SYDVKM. The CDR3: CASSTGQKIYEQYF. The CDR3 DNA is TGTGCCAGCAGTACGGGACAGAAAATCTACGAGCAGTACTTC.

V and J are TRBV9 and TRBJ2-5; 12 bases fit TRBD2. This CDR3 is 15 amino acids long. Germline V gene data show CDR1 as SGDLS and CDR2 as YYNGEE. V shed 4 bases and J 1 base; nucleotides not matched to a gene: 2. The CDR3, as DNA: TGTGCCAGCAGCCTAGCGGGAGGGTCCCAAGAGACCCAGTACTTC. It encodes CASSLAGGSQETQYF.

This sequence joins TRBV6-1 and TRBJ1-2; D might be TRBD1 (6 bases). This CDR3 has 17 amino acids. Germline values: CDR1 MNHNS, CDR2 SASEGT. V was shortened by 0 bases and J by 6 bases, with 20 bases between the two germline ends. The CDR3 bases are TGTGCCAGCAGTGAAGCGCTCCTACAGGGATCTGGCCATGGCTACACCTTC. Protein sequence: CASSEALLQGSGHGYTF.

This clone was seen only once. The rearrangement joins TRBV9 to TRBJ2-7, with a possible D match to TRBD1 (6 bases). V lost 1 base to trimming and J lost 3 bases, with 14 bases between them. Germline V gene sequence: CDR1 SGDLS, CDR2 YYNGEE. The CDR3 has 15 residues. CDR3 DNA: TGTGCCAGCAGCGTAAGTGCAGGGGTGGACTACGAGCAGTACTTC. Its protein product is CASSVSAGVDYEQYF.

The chain combines TRBV5-1 with TRBJ2-5; 9 nucleotides align to TRBD2. The CDR3 is made up of 15 amino acids. Germline trimming cut 1 base from V and 1 base from J; bases unmatched to any gene: 2. Per the germline V gene, CDR1 is SGHRS and CDR2 is YFSETQ. This CDR3 is CASSLSSGTQETQYF. CDR3 nucleotide sequence: TGCGCCAGCAGCTTGTCTAGCGGGACCCAAGAGACCCAGTACTTC.

In its sample, this clone was seen once. The genes are TRBV5-4 and TRBJ2-3; weak D call: TRBD1 (6 bases). Germline V CDR1 and CDR2: SGHNT, YYREEE (reference sequence). The CDR3 loop spans 14 amino acids. Trimming pared 5 bases from V and 2 bases from J, leaving 12 bases between. The CDR3 DNA reads TGTGCCAGCAGATCTAGGGGGTCCACAGATACGCAGTATTTT. Amino acids: CASRSRGSTDTQYF.

The V and J genes are TRBV19 and TRBJ1-2; no definite D call. Trimming stripped 6 bases from V and 1 base from J, with 9 bases between. The germline V gene encodes CDR1 LNHDA and CDR2 SQIVND (reference sequence). CDR3 length equals 13 residues. DNA for the CDR3: TGTGCCAGTAGATCCCCGGGTAACTATGGCTACACCTTC. Its protein product is CASRSPGNYGYTF.

The chain couples TRBV7-9 to TRBJ2-5; 10 positions agree with TRBD1. The CDR3 loop spans 13 amino acids. The germline gives CDR1 SEHNR, CDR2 FQNEAQ (reference sequence). V was pared by 5 bases and J by 4 bases, with 1 base of the junction left unmatched. For the CDR3, the DNA is TGTGCCAGCAGCCGGGACAGGGGAGAGACCCAGTACTTC. As protein: CASSRDRGETQYF.

The chain joins TRBV7-6 to TRBJ2-7, with 8 bases lining up with TRBD2. The CDR3 is made up of 14 amino acids. Germline V lookup: CDR1 SGHVS, CDR2 FNYEAQ. The V and J ends lost 5 bases and 5 bases, in that order; junction bases with no gene match: 8. DNA for the CDR3: TGTGCCAGCAGCCCCCGGGGGGGTCTCAACGAGCAGTACTTC. The encoded protein is CASSPRGGLNEQYF.

CDR3 in amino acids: CASSLRTSGRAEQFF. In DNA, the CDR3 is TGTGCCAGCAGCCTGAGGACTAGCGGGAGGGCTGAGCAGTTCTTC. V gene TRBV14 combines with J gene TRBJ2-1; TRBD2 agrees at 15 bases. This CDR3 region has 15 residues. Germline assignment: CDR1 SGHDN and CDR2 FVKESK. V lost 4 bases to trimming and J lost 9 bases; unmatched junction nucleotides: 4.

The chain uses TRBV19 and TRBJ1-1; D is possibly TRBD1 (5 bases). CDR1 LNHDA and CDR2 SQIVND come from the germline V gene (reference sequence). V was cut by 6 bases and J by 3 bases, with 17 bases left in between. The length of the CDR3 is 15 residues. The CDR3 here is CASRRQPYLDTEAFF. CDR3 bases: TGTGCCAGTAGGCGACAGCCCTACCTGGACACTGAAGCTTTCTTT. The full variable domain, its missing parts supplied by reference TRBV19 and TRBJ1-1, is DGGITQSPKYLFRKEGQNVTLSCEQNLNHDAMYWYRQDPGQGLRLIYYSQIVNDFQKGDIAEGYSVSREKKESFPLTVTSAQKNPTAFYLCASRRQPYLDTEAFFGQGTRLTVV.

The V gene is TRBV4-1, the J gene TRBJ1-2, with a tentative D call TRBD1 (6 bases). Trimming cost V 4 bases and J 4 bases, with 19 bases left between them. The CDR3 is 16 amino acids. In germline, CDR1 is MGHRA, CDR2 YSYEKL. CDR3 nucleotide sequence: TGCGCCAGCAGCCTCGACCCGATGACAGGCGCCTATGGCTACACCTTC. It specifies CASSLDPMTGAYGYTF.

The rearrangement links TRBV4-1 to TRBJ1-2, with D possibly TRBD1 on 6 matching bases. Germline values: CDR1 MGHRA, CDR2 YSYEKL. This CDR3 is 14 amino acids long. The V gene lost 0 bases and the J gene lost 8 bases, with 13 bases spanning the gap. The CDR3 DNA follows: TGCGCCAGCAGCCAAGATGAGCAGGGGCGAGGCTACACCTTC. Amino acid sequence: CASSQDEQGRGYTF.

This sequence joins TRBV9 and TRBJ2-1, with 12 nucleotides matching TRBD2. This CDR3 comprises 17 residues. CDR1 is SGDLS and CDR2 is YYNGEE in the germline V gene. J was trimmed by 6 bases and V by 4 bases; bases with no gene match: 11. CDR3 coding DNA: TGTGCCAGCAGCACAGAGAGACTAGCGGGAGAGGGCAATGAGCAGTTCTTC. It specifies CASSTERLAGEGNEQFF.

The chain links TRBV18 to TRBJ2-5; 9 nucleotides agree with TRBD2. Germline CDR1 KGHSH, CDR2 LQKENI. The CDR3 loop spans 15 amino acids. J was trimmed by 2 bases and V by 5 bases; bases with no gene match: 6. CDR3 loop: CASSSLTSGQETQYF. CDR3 in DNA: TGTGCCAGCTCATCTCTGACTAGCGGACAAGAGACCCAGTACTTC.

The gene calls are TRBV10-3 and TRBJ2-3; 10 nucleotides agree with TRBD1. The V gene's germline CDR1 is ENHRY and CDR2 SYGVKD. J gave up 1 base and V 0 bases, and 7 bases lay outside the gene matches. The CDR3 runs 18 residues. CDR3 coding DNA: TGTGCCATCAGTGAGTCAAGGGACAGGGGTGGAGGCACAGATACGCAGTATTTT. Its protein product is CAISESRDRGGGTDTQYF.

The chain employs TRBV3-1 (or the pseudogene TRBV3-2) and TRBJ2-3, with TRBD1 identical over 11 bases. Germline CDR1 LGHDT, CDR2 YNNKEL (reference sequence). With 2 bases clipped from V and 6 bases from J, the junction kept 7 bases outside the gene matches. The CDR3 runs to 16 residues. The CDR3 is CASSQSGQGVTDTQYF. DNA for the CDR3: TGTGCCAGCAGCCAATCGGGACAGGGGGTCACGGATACGCAGTATTTT.

V is TRBV5-4 and J is TRBJ2-5; D remains ambiguous. This CDR3 has 15 residues. Germline V lookup: CDR1 SGHNT, CDR2 YYREEE (reference sequence). V was trimmed by 2 bases and J by 2 bases, leaving 13 bases between them. This chain's CDR3 is CASSFPPPRQETQYF. In DNA form, the CDR3 reads TGTGCCAGCAGCTTTCCCCCCCCTAGGCAAGAGACCCAGTACTTC.

To note about this clone: Germline and junction disagree at one end, which may indicate a read error. This chain joins TRBV7-8 and TRBJ1-1, with D possibly TRBD1 on 6 matching bases. Germline lookup yields CDR1 SGHVS and CDR2 FQNEAQ. The CDR3 is 15 amino acids. CDR3 loop: CASSLAFRGNTEAFF. CDR3 DNA sequence: TGTGCCAGCAGCCTAGCCTTCAGGGGGAACACTGAAGCTTTCTTT.

The rearrangement uses TRBV2 and TRBJ2-7; TRBD2 matches at 10 bases. CDR3 length: 15 residues. Germline CDR1 SNHLY, CDR2 FYNNEI. V was clipped by 3 bases and J by 5 bases; unmatched bases: 7. CDR3 amino acids: CASSEGVLAGNEQYF. CDR3 coding DNA: TGTGCCAGCAGTGAGGGGGTACTAGCGGGAAACGAGCAGTACTTC.

The gene calls are TRBV6-6 and TRBJ1-5, with 7 positions matching TRBD1. Trimming removed 5 bases from V and 0 bases from J; junction bases left unmatched: 7. The CDR3 is made up of 16 amino acids. Germline lookup yields CDR1 MNHNY and CDR2 SVGAGI (reference sequence). The CDR3 here is CASSTLTGFSNQPQHF. In nucleotides, the CDR3 is TGTGCCAGCAGTACCCTGACAGGGTTTAGCAATCAGCCCCAGCATTTT.

This clone was counted once. The gene calls are TRBV15 and TRBJ2-5; possibly TRBD1 for D (6 bases). The germline gives CDR1 LNHNV, CDR2 YYDKDF (reference sequence). The CDR3 length is 15 residues. V was pared by 5 bases and J by 2 bases, with 15 bases between. This CDR3 reads CATSRPYTGQETQYF. Here the CDR3 DNA reads TGTGCCACCAGCCGTCCTTATACAGGGCAAGAGACCCAGTACTTC. The full variable domain, its missing parts supplied by reference TRBV15 and TRBJ2-5, is DAMVIQNPRYQVTQFGKPVTLSCSQTLNHNVMYWYQQKSSQAPKLLFHYYDKDFNNEADTPDNFQSRRPNTSFCFLDIRSPGLGDTAMYLCATSRPYTGQETQYFGPGTRLLVL.

The CDR3 nucleotides read TGTGCCAGCAGTGGCAAACGGGACAGGGGACACCACACTGAAGCTTTCTTT. It encodes CASSGKRDRGHHTEAFF. J is TRBJ1-1 and V is TRBV2; TRBD1 aligns across 10 bases. Germline V lookup: CDR1 SNHLY, CDR2 FYNNEI. V trimming: 4 bases; J trimming: 3 bases; junction bases outside the gene matches: 11. The length of the CDR3 is 17 residues.

In the case of this clone: At the DNA level, this CDR3 is encoded by other sequences in the same sample as well. V and J are TRBV5-1 and TRBJ2-3, with 15 nucleotides matching TRBD2. With V trimmed by 2 bases and J by 3 bases, 1 base remained unmatched. Germline V gives CDR1 SGHRS, CDR2 YFSETQ. The CDR3 contains 16 residues. The CDR3 loop reads CASSLGLAGGTDTQYF. CDR3 in DNA: TGCGCCAGCAGCTTAGGACTAGCGGGAGGGACAGATACGCAGTATTTT.

The V gene is TRBV30, the J gene TRBJ2-5; 14 bases map to TRBD2. J lost 7 bases, V lost 0 bases, and 13 bases had no gene match. The CDR3 runs 18 residues. Germline lookup yields CDR1 GTSNPN and CDR2 SVGIG (reference sequence). CDR3 sequence reads: CAWSVRFGTSGRSGTQYF. The CDR3 nucleotides read TGTGCCTGGAGTGTACGCTTCGGGACTAGCGGGAGATCTGGGACCCAGTACTTC.